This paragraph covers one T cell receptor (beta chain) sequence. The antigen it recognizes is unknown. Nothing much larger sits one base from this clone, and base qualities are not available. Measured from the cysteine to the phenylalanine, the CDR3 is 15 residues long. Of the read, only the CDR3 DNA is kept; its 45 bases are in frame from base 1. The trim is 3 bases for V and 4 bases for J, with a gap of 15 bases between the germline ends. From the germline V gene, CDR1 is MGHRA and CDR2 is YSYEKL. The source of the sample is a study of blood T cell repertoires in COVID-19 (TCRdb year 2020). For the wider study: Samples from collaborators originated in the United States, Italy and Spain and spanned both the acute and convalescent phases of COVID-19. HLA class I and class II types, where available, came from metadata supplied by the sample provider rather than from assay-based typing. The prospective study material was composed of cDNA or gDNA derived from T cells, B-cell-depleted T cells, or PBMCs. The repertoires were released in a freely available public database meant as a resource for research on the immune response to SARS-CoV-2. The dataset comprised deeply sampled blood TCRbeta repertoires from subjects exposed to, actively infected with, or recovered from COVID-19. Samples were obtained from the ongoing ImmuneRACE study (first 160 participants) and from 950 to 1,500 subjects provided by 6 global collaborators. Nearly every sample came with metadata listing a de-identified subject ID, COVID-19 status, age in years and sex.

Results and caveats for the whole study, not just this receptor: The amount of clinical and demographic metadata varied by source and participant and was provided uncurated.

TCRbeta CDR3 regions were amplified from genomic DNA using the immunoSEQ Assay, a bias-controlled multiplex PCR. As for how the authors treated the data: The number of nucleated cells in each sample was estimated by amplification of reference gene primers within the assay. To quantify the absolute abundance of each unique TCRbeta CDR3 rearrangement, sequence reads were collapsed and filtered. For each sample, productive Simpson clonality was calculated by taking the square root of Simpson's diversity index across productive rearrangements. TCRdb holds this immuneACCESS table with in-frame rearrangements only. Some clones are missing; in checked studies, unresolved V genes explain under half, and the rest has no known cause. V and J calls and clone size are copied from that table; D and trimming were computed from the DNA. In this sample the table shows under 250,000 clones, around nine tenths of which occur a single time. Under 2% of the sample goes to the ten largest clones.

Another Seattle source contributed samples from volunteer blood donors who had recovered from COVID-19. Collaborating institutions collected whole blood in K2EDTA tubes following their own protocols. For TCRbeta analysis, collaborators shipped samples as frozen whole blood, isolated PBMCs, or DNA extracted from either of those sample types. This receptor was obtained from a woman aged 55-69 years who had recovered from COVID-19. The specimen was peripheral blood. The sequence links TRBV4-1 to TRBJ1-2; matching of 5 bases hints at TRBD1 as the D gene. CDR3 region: CASSQQWGGIYGYTF. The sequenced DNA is TGCGCCAGCAGCCAGCAATGGGGGGGAATCTATGGCTACACCTTC.